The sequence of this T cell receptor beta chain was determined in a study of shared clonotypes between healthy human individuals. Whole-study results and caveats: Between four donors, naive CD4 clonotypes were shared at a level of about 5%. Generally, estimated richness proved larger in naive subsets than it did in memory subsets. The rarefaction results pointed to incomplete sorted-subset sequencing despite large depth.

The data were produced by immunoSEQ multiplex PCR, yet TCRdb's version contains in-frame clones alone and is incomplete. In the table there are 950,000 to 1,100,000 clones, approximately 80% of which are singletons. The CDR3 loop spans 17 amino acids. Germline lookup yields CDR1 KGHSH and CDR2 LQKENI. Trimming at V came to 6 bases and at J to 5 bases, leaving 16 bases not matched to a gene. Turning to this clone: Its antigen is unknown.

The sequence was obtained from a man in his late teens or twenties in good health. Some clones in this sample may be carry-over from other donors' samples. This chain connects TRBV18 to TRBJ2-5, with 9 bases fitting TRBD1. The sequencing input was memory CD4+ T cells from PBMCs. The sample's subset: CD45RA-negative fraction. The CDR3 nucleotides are TGTGCCAGCTCTCCAGGGACAGGGAAGGCGCGTGGCGAGACCCAGTACTTC. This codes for CASSPGTGKARGETQYF.